Listed below are T cell receptor beta chains from one sample, sequenced in a study of vaccination effects on CD4 cells after COVID-19. Their target antigens are unknown. Measured with immunoSEQ multiplex PCR; TCRdb has only the in-frame clones, and not every one. The sample lists roughly 27,000 clones; about 77% were seen once. Sequencing used CD4+ T cells from PBMCs cultured with HCoV-NL63 spike peptides, obtained before COVID-19 vaccination. The receptors stem from a human donor who had a prior SARS-CoV-2 infection. Each CDR3 is given with its conserved first and last residue. Each record gives: clone size, D gene, V gene, J gene, CDR3 protein, CDR3 DNA. The D gene is left open where the match is weak. Clone sizes are given selectively: once, few, many, or a class where the clone is expanded.

clone_size: few; d_call: TRBD1; v_call: TRBV5-6; j_call: TRBJ1-1; cdr3_aa: CASSRDRVSEAFF; cdr3_nt: TGTGCCAGCAGCCGAGACAGGGTCTCTGAAGCTTTCTTT
clone_size: .; d_call: .; v_call: TRBV7-2; j_call: TRBJ2-7; cdr3_aa: CASSPGGRNYEQYF; cdr3_nt: TGTGCCAGCAGCCCCGGAGGGCGGAACTACGAGCAGTACTTC
clone_size: .; d_call: .; v_call: TRBV5-1; j_call: TRBJ1-2; cdr3_aa: CASSLARRERHRDYGYTF; cdr3_nt: TGCGCCAGCAGCTTGGCCAGGCGGGAAAGGCACCGAGACTATGGCTACACCTTC
clone_size: .; d_call: TRBD2; v_call: TRBV6-2/TRBV6-3; j_call: TRBJ2-7; cdr3_aa: CASSSPSGRARIAYEQYF; cdr3_nt: TGTGCCAGCAGTTCACCTAGCGGGAGGGCCCGAATCGCTTACGAGCAGTACTTC
clone_size: .; d_call: TRBD1; v_call: TRBV10-1; j_call: TRBJ1-1; cdr3_aa: CATPFLRQGNGDTEAFF; cdr3_nt: TGCGCCACCCCTTTTTTGAGACAGGGGAACGGTGACACTGAAGCTTTCTTT
clone_size: .; d_call: .; v_call: TRBV30; j_call: TRBJ1-6; cdr3_aa: CAWSRGHGSYNSPLHF; cdr3_nt: TGTGCCTGGAGTCGGGGTCACGGCTCCTATAATTCACCCCTCCACTTT
clone_size: .; d_call: .; v_call: TRBV28; j_call: TRBJ1-4; cdr3_aa: CASSPGGATNEKLFF; cdr3_nt: TGTGCCAGCAGCCCGGGTGGCGCAACTAATGAAAAACTGTTTTTT
clone_size: .; d_call: TRBD1; v_call: TRBV18; j_call: TRBJ2-5; cdr3_aa: CASSLDRGGRETQYF; cdr3_nt: TGTGCCAGCTCACTCGACAGGGGGGGCAGAGAGACCCAGTACTTC
clone_size: .; d_call: TRBD1; v_call: TRBV7-2; j_call: TRBJ1-2; cdr3_aa: CASSFLAGTANYGYTF; cdr3_nt: TGTGCCAGCAGCTTTCTAGCAGGGACAGCTAACTATGGCTACACCTTC
clone_size: once; d_call: .; v_call: TRBV18; j_call: TRBJ1-1; cdr3_aa: CASSPQRGEAFF; cdr3_nt: TGTGCCAGCTCACCTCAGAGGGGTGAAGCTTTCTTT
clone_size: .; d_call: .; v_call: TRBV4-3; j_call: TRBJ2-7; cdr3_aa: CASSQDYTAGWTYEQYF; cdr3_nt: TGCGCCAGCAGCCAAGATTACACCGCTGGATGGACCTACGAGCAGTACTTC
clone_size: once; d_call: TRBD2; v_call: TRBV5-1; j_call: TRBJ2-7; cdr3_aa: CASSQGAGTGGYEQYF; cdr3_nt: TGCGCCAGCAGCCAAGGAGCCGGGACGGGGGGCTACGAGCAGTACTTC
clone_size: .; d_call: .; v_call: TRBV12-5; j_call: TRBJ1-1; cdr3_aa: CASGLPGRLGTEAFF; cdr3_nt: TGTGCTAGTGGACTTCCAGGGAGGTTGGGCACTGAAGCTTTCTTT
clone_size: once; d_call: .; v_call: TRBV7-8; j_call: TRBJ1-2; cdr3_aa: CASSLWGRGLANYGYTF; cdr3_nt: TGTGCCAGCAGCCTCTGGGGGCGGGGCCTAGCTAACTATGGCTACACCTTC
clone_size: .; d_call: .; v_call: TRBV21-1; j_call: TRBJ2-7; cdr3_aa: CASSKGAGGRRAKWGLHEQYF; cdr3_nt: TGTGCCAGCAGCAAGGGGGCGGGCGGGAGGAGGGCAAAGTGGGGTCTCCACGAGCAGTACTTC
clone_size: .; d_call: .; v_call: TRBV5-4; j_call: TRBJ2-3; cdr3_aa: CASSRGSVGATDTQYF; cdr3_nt: TGTGCCAGCTCAAGGGGTAGCGTGGGGGCCACAGATACGCAGTATTTT
clone_size: few; d_call: .; v_call: TRBV7-9; j_call: TRBJ1-1; cdr3_aa: CASSLAGLPNTEAFF; cdr3_nt: TGTGCCAGCAGCTTAGCGGGGTTACCGAACACTGAAGCTTTCTTT
clone_size: few; d_call: TRBD1; v_call: TRBV19; j_call: TRBJ1-3; cdr3_aa: CASSGDRSGNTIYF; cdr3_nt: TGTGCCAGTAGTGGGGACAGGTCTGGAAACACCATATATTTT
clone_size: .; d_call: TRBD2; v_call: TRBV7-9; j_call: TRBJ2-3; cdr3_aa: CASSPGTSGITDTQYF; cdr3_nt: TGTGCCAGCAGCCCCGGGACTAGCGGAATCACAGATACGCAGTATTTT
clone_size: few; d_call: .; v_call: TRBV6-1; j_call: TRBJ1-5; cdr3_aa: CASSELGRNQPQHF; cdr3_nt: TGTGCCAGCAGTGAACTGGGACGGAATCAGCCCCAGCATTTT
clone_size: few; d_call: TRBD2; v_call: TRBV5-8; j_call: TRBJ2-1; cdr3_aa: CASSLAAAGGRQFF; cdr3_nt: TGTGCCAGCAGCTTGGCGGCAGCGGGAGGTCGACAGTTCTTC
clone_size: .; d_call: .; v_call: TRBV4-2; j_call: TRBJ1-5; cdr3_aa: CASSQDVTAGVEGFGNQPQHF; cdr3_nt: TGTGCCAGCAGCCAAGATGTGACGGCGGGTGTGGAGGGATTTGGCAATCAGCCCCAGCATTTT
clone_size: .; d_call: .; v_call: TRBV29-1; j_call: TRBJ2-5; cdr3_aa: CSVDRGASPETQYF; cdr3_nt: TGCAGCGTTGATAGGGGGGCCTCTCCGGAGACCCAGTACTTC
clone_size: .; d_call: .; v_call: TRBV6-5; j_call: TRBJ1-5; cdr3_aa: CASRTAAFSNQPQHF; cdr3_nt: TGTGCCAGCAGGACCGCGGCTTTTAGCAATCAGCCCCAGCATTTT
clone_size: .; d_call: .; v_call: TRBV19; j_call: TRBJ1-5; cdr3_aa: CASSTGTAAVGPNQPQHF; cdr3_nt: TGTGCCAGTAGTACCGGGACCGCCGCCGTGGGGCCAAATCAGCCCCAGCATTTT
clone_size: .; d_call: .; v_call: TRBV30; j_call: TRBJ2-5; cdr3_aa: CAWTRVGETQYF; cdr3_nt: TGTGCCTGGACCCGGGTCGGGGAGACCCAGTACTTC
clone_size: .; d_call: TRBD1; v_call: TRBV28; j_call: TRBJ1-6; cdr3_aa: CASRGGTGTHSYNSPLHF; cdr3_nt: TGTGCCAGCAGAGGGGGGACAGGGACCCACTCCTATAATTCACCCCTCCACTTT
clone_size: .; d_call: TRBD2; v_call: TRBV4-3; j_call: TRBJ2-7; cdr3_aa: CASSQERSGRGWSYEQYF; cdr3_nt: TGCGCCAGCAGCCAAGAGAGAAGCGGGAGAGGGTGGTCCTACGAGCAGTACTTC
clone_size: .; d_call: .; v_call: TRBV6-2/TRBV6-3; j_call: TRBJ2-1; cdr3_aa: CASSELVEQFF; cdr3_nt: TGTGCCAGCAGTGAGCTTGTTGAGCAGTTCTTC
clone_size: few; d_call: .; v_call: TRBV11-2; j_call: TRBJ2-7; cdr3_aa: CASSLVGSWIYEQYF; cdr3_nt: TGTGCCAGCAGCTTAGTAGGGTCATGGATCTACGAGCAGTACTTC
clone_size: .; d_call: TRBD2; v_call: TRBV7-2; j_call: TRBJ2-3; cdr3_aa: CASSPRTSGRDTQYF; cdr3_nt: TGTGCCAGCAGCCCCAGGACTAGCGGGAGGGATACGCAGTATTTT
clone_size: .; d_call: .; v_call: TRBV9; j_call: TRBJ2-1; cdr3_aa: CASSVSPLDGNEQFF; cdr3_nt: TGTGCCAGCAGCGTTAGCCCTTTGGACGGGAATGAGCAGTTCTTC
clone_size: .; d_call: TRBD1; v_call: TRBV18; j_call: TRBJ1-2; cdr3_aa: CASSPSDRGYGYTF; cdr3_nt: TGTGCCAGCTCACCGTCGGACAGGGGGTATGGCTACACCTTC
clone_size: few; d_call: .; v_call: TRBV6-5; j_call: TRBJ1-2; cdr3_aa: CASSLMGVDGYTF; cdr3_nt: TGTGCCAGCAGTCTCATGGGGGTTGATGGCTACACCTTC
clone_size: few; d_call: TRBD2; v_call: TRBV7-2; j_call: TRBJ2-1; cdr3_aa: CASSFHLSSGSGNNEQFF; cdr3_nt: TGTGCCAGCAGCTTCCATTTGAGTAGCGGGAGCGGTAACAATGAGCAGTTCTTC
clone_size: once; d_call: .; v_call: TRBV25-1; j_call: TRBJ2-7; cdr3_aa: CASQQTGYEQYF; cdr3_nt: TGTGCCAGCCAACAAACAGGGTACGAGCAGTACTTC
clone_size: .; d_call: .; v_call: TRBV10-3; j_call: TRBJ2-7; cdr3_aa: CAISPSVSSYEQYF; cdr3_nt: TGTGCCATCAGTCCTAGCGTAAGCTCCTACGAGCAGTACTTC
clone_size: once; d_call: .; v_call: TRBV30; j_call: TRBJ2-1; cdr3_aa: CAWSGWGVDEQFF; cdr3_nt: TGTGCCTGGAGTGGTTGGGGTGTCGATGAGCAGTTCTTC
clone_size: .; d_call: TRBD1; v_call: TRBV30; j_call: TRBJ1-1; cdr3_aa: CAWSVQGARSFF; cdr3_nt: TGTGCCTGGAGTGTACAGGGGGCGAGATCTTTCTTT
clone_size: .; d_call: .; v_call: TRBV5-1; j_call: TRBJ2-2; cdr3_aa: CASSTSQQRTGELFF; cdr3_nt: TGCGCCAGCAGCACATCGCAACAGCGCACCGGGGAGCTGTTTTTT
clone_size: .; d_call: .; v_call: TRBV7-2; j_call: TRBJ1-5; cdr3_aa: CASSFGGASNQPQHF; cdr3_nt: TGTGCCAGCAGCTTTGGGGGGGCAAGCAATCAGCCCCAGCATTTT
clone_size: .; d_call: .; v_call: TRBV5-1; j_call: TRBJ2-2; cdr3_aa: CASSLAFGTGELFF; cdr3_nt: TGCGCCAGCAGCTTGGCCTTCGGCACCGGGGAGCTGTTTTTT
clone_size: few; d_call: .; v_call: TRBV11-2; j_call: TRBJ2-5; cdr3_aa: CASSSIETQYF; cdr3_nt: TGTGCCAGCAGCTCAATAGAGACCCAGTACTTC
clone_size: .; d_call: .; v_call: TRBV5-1; j_call: TRBJ2-7; cdr3_aa: CASRNARVGYEQYF; cdr3_nt: TGCGCCAGCAGAAATGCCAGGGTGGGGTACGAGCAGTACTTC
clone_size: .; d_call: .; v_call: TRBV13; j_call: TRBJ2-1; cdr3_aa: CASSLGSFGRDYNEQFF; cdr3_nt: TGTGCCAGCAGCTTAGGTTCCTTTGGACGAGATTACAATGAGCAGTTCTTC
clone_size: .; d_call: TRBD2; v_call: TRBV9; j_call: TRBJ2-3; cdr3_aa: CASSEGTSGGEPLQATQYF; cdr3_nt: TGTGCCAGCAGCGAGGGGACTAGCGGGGGGGAGCCGCTCCAGGCTACGCAGTATTTT
clone_size: .; d_call: .; v_call: TRBV11-2; j_call: TRBJ2-1; cdr3_aa: CASSSSSYNEQFF; cdr3_nt: TGTGCCAGCAGCTCTTCCTCCTACAATGAGCAGTTCTTC
clone_size: few; d_call: TRBD1; v_call: TRBV2; j_call: TRBJ1-6; cdr3_aa: CASRTDRGNSPLHF; cdr3_nt: TGTGCCAGCAGGACGGACAGGGGGAATTCACCCCTCCACTTT
clone_size: .; d_call: .; v_call: TRBV20-1; j_call: TRBJ2-3; cdr3_aa: CSANLGRPQYF; cdr3_nt: TGCAGTGCTAATTTAGGAAGGCCGCAGTATTTT
clone_size: once; d_call: TRBD2; v_call: TRBV10-2; j_call: TRBJ2-5; cdr3_aa: CASRGLAGEETQYF; cdr3_nt: TGCGCCAGCAGAGGACTAGCGGGTGAAGAGACCCAGTACTTC
clone_size: .; d_call: .; v_call: TRBV6-2/TRBV6-3; j_call: TRBJ2-5; cdr3_aa: CASSSFYEQETQYF; cdr3_nt: TGTGCCAGCAGTTCGTTTTATGAGCAAGAGACCCAGTACTTC
clone_size: .; d_call: .; v_call: TRBV14; j_call: TRBJ2-4; cdr3_aa: CASSQGEGWAKNIQYF; cdr3_nt: TGTGCCAGCAGCCAAGGAGAGGGCTGGGCCAAAAACATTCAGTACTTC
clone_size: .; d_call: .; v_call: TRBV21-1; j_call: TRBJ2-7; cdr3_aa: CASSASGSGEQYF; cdr3_nt: TGTGCCAGCTCGGCTAGCGGGAGTGGAGAGCAGTACTTC
clone_size: few; d_call: TRBD2; v_call: TRBV28; j_call: TRBJ2-2; cdr3_aa: CASRPLLGLAGGVRTGELFF; cdr3_nt: TGTGCCAGCAGGCCATTACTCGGCCTAGCGGGAGGGGTACGGACCGGGGAGCTGTTTTTT
clone_size: .; d_call: TRBD2; v_call: TRBV2; j_call: TRBJ2-5; cdr3_aa: CASSERAGGEETQYF; cdr3_nt: TGTGCCAGCAGTGAACGGGCGGGAGGGGAAGAGACCCAGTACTTC
clone_size: .; d_call: .; v_call: TRBV5-1; j_call: TRBJ2-2; cdr3_aa: CASSPGDNLLTGELFF; cdr3_nt: TGCGCCAGCAGCCCTGGGGATAACCTGCTCACCGGGGAGCTGTTTTTT
clone_size: .; d_call: TRBD2; v_call: TRBV5-4; j_call: TRBJ2-3; cdr3_aa: CASTRGSSGGADTQYF; cdr3_nt: TGTGCCAGCACCCGGGGTTCGAGCGGGGGCGCAGATACGCAGTATTTT